In this sample, the clone carrying this T cell receptor (beta chain) turned up many times. Using RNA template, CDR3s of TCR alpha and beta were amplified with iRepertoire arm-PCR. TCRdb re-analysed the multiplex PCR reads in MiXCR, keeping a single row per CDR3 protein. The repertoire holds 100,000 to 150,000 distinct CDR3 sequences, roughly 24% seen once, with over 12% in the top ten. These data come from a study of glioma-infiltrating T cells. Sequenced: glioma tissue, nonneoplastic brain tissue, or PBMCs (not recorded which). This TCR was sampled from a human donor with low-grade glioma or glioblastoma, undergoing nonglioma brain surgery, or in good health (not recorded which).

The CDR3 loop is CASSLNRAQSTEAFF. CDR3 nucleotides: TGTGCCAGCAGCCTGAACAGGGCCCAAAGCACTGAAGCTTTCTTT. This chain uses TRBV7-2 with TRBJ1-1; D perhaps matches TRBD1 (6 bases). V was cut by 5 bases and J by 4 bases, with 17 bases left in between. The germline V gene has CDR1 SGHTA and CDR2 FQGNSA. The CDR3 contains 15 residues. Together with reference TRBV7-2 and TRBJ1-1, the CDR3 gives the full variable domain: GAGVSQSPSNKVTEKGKDVELRCDPISGHTALYWYRQSLGQGLEFLIYFQGNSAPDKSGLPSDRFSAERTGGSVSTLTIQRTQQEDSAVYLCASSLNRAQSTEAFFGQGTRLTVV.